The 3 T cell receptor beta chains in this list originate from one sample, sequenced in a study of Graves' ophthalmopathy and Graves' hyperthyroidism listed by TCRdb under 2018. Sequencing relied on an Illumina HiSeq 2000. TCR beta CDR3 regions were amplified from RNA transcripts for repertoire sequencing. The first round was an RT-PCR using HTBI primers with the Qiagen OneStep RT-PCR kit, and this first round was followed by a second-round multiplex PCR, then size selection and purification. TCRdb reanalyzed the raw reads on its own, using fastp at Q25 for trimming and MiXCR for clone calling, and kept in-frame beta chains. One record per CDR3 amino acid sequence lists the most common genes and DNA. The sample contains over a million distinct CDR3 sequences, 36% of them found a single time. The ten largest clonotypes hold around 10% of the sample. The sequencing input was peripheral blood or thyroid tissue (not recorded which). These TCRs come from an adult man with Graves' hyperthyroidism.

The chain uses TRBV6-5 and TRBJ2-7; a possible D gene is TRBD1 (6 bases). The V end was cut by 7 bases, the J end by 6 bases, with 22 bases between. The germline V gene encodes CDR1 MNHEY and CDR2 SVGAGI. The CDR3 loop spans 15 amino acids. The CDR3 DNA is TGTGCCAGCACACATTCGGGACAACCTCAAGGCGAGCAGTACTTC. Translating it yields CASTHSGQPQGEQYF.

The genes are TRBV20-1 and TRBJ2-7, with 8 positions matching TRBD1. The CDR3 loop spans 12 amino acids. CDR1 is DFQATT, CDR2 SNEGSKA, per germline (reference sequence). Losses at the gene ends were 5 bases for V and 3 bases for J; bases not matched to a gene: 3. The CDR3 DNA reads as TGCAGTGCTCCCGGGACAGGCTACGAGCAGTACTTC. Translation: CSAPGTGYEQYF.

The chain combines TRBV29-1 with TRBJ1-2, with TRBD1 matching 8 bases. Germline loops: CDR1 SQVTM, CDR2 ANQGSEA. This CDR3 contains 15 residues. V lost 8 bases to trimming and J lost 0 bases; unmatched junction nucleotides: 11. In DNA form, the CDR3 reads TGCAGCTTGGAACCAAGGACAGGGTCTAACTATGGCTACACCTTC. Protein: CSLEPRTGSNYGYTF. The full variable domain, in which reference TRBV29-1 and TRBJ1-2 provide the parts outside the CDR3, is SAVISQKPSRDICQRGTSLTIQCQVDSQVTMMFWYRQQPGQSLTLIATANQGSEATYESGFVIDKFPISRPNLTFSTLTVSNMSPEDSSIYLCSLEPRTGSNYGYTFGSGTRLTVV.